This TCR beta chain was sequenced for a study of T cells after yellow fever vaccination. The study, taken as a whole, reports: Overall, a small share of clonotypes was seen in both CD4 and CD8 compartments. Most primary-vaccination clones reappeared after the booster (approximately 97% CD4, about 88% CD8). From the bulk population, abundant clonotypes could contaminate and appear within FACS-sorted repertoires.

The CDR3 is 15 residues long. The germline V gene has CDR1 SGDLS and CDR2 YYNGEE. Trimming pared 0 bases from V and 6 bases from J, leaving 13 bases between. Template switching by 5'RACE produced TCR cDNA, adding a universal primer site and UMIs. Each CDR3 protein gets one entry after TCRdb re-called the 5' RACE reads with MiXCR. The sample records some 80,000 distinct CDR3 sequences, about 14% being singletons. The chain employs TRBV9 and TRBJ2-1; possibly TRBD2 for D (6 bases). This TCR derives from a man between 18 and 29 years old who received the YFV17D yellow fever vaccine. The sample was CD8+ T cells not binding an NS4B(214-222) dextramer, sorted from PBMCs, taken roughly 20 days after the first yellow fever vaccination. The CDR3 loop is CASSVGASEANEQFF. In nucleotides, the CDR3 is TGTGCCAGCAGCGTAGGGGCTAGCGAAGCCAATGAGCAGTTCTTC.